This entry lists 8 T cell receptor beta chains sequenced from one sample in a study of CD8+ T cells in alopecia areata. Treatment of the sample: oral pan-JAK inhibitor, 5-10 mg twice daily. Following RNA extraction, reverse transcription yielded cDNA that acted as the sequencing template. TCRdb's copy holds only in-frame clones and misses some; the assay was immunoSEQ multiplex PCR. The sample consists of about 220,000 clones, more than 45% of them appearing once. Sample: CD4+ T cells sorted from blood, taken at week 4, from a patient treated with tofacitinib. These receptors were taken from a human donor with alopecia areata.

This chain uses TRBV6-4 with TRBJ2-1, with D possibly TRBD2 on 6 matching bases. CDR1 is MRHNA and CDR2 is SNTAGT in the germline V gene. The CDR3 totals 14 residues. Trimming pared 5 bases from V and 10 bases from J, leaving 18 bases between. The CDR3 DNA reads as TGTGCCAGCAGTCAACTCGGGGGTTCACGCGAGCAGTTCTTC. This sequence encodes CASSQLGGSREQFF.

CDR3 sequence reads: CAWSLGTGSTEAFF. The CDR3 DNA sequence: TGTGCCTGGAGCCTCGGGACAGGGTCCACTGAAGCTTTCTTT. This chain uses TRBV30 with TRBJ1-1; TRBD1 agrees at 9 bases. Unmatched junction bases numbered 6, after V lost 3 bases and J lost 4 bases. The CDR3 is 14 amino acids. Germline CDR1 reads GTSNPN; CDR2 reads SVGIG (reference sequence).

This clone was detected only a few times. The chain carries TRBV29-1 and TRBJ2-1; perhaps D is TRBD1 or TRBD2 (5 bases each). V was pared by 6 bases and J by 7 bases, with 13 bases between. The CDR3 sequence is 12 residues long. CDR1 SQVTM and CDR2 ANQGSEA come from the germline V gene. Here the CDR3 reads CSVAPGPNEQFF. DNA of the CDR3: TGCAGCGTCGCTCCGGGACCAAATGAGCAGTTCTTC.

The J gene is TRBJ1-2, the V gene TRBV5-1; 7 positions match TRBD1. The CDR3 contains 16 residues. Germline CDR1 and CDR2: SGHRS and YFSETQ. J gave up 2 bases and V 6 bases, and 13 bases lay outside the gene matches. CDR3 coding DNA: TGCGCCAGCACCCAAGGTGACAGGGCCCAAAACTATGGCTACACCTTC. This sequence encodes CASTQGDRAQNYGYTF.

This clone occurred a few times. V gene TRBV29-1 combines with J gene TRBJ2-1; perhaps TRBD2 as D (5 bases). Deletions cut 7 bases from V and 8 bases from J, with 15 bases between. Per the germline V gene, CDR1 is SQVTM and CDR2 is ANQGSEA. This CDR3 has 12 residues. CDR3 nucleotides: TGCAGCGCCGGGCGCTTGGGAGATGAGCAGTTCTTC. It encodes CSAGRLGDEQFF.

V and J are TRBV2 and TRBJ2-1; TRBD1 or TRBD2 may be the D gene (5 bases each). CDR3 length: 13 amino acids. CDR1 is SNHLY and CDR2 is FYNNEI in the germline V gene. Trimming took 11 bases from V and 4 from J, leaving 15 bases between them. The CDR3 loop is CAGAGTLYNEQFF. The CDR3 nucleotides read TGTGCCGGAGCAGGGACCTTATACAATGAGCAGTTCTTC.

V gene TRBV29-1 combines with J gene TRBJ2-7; D is uncertain. Germline assignment: CDR1 SQVTM and CDR2 ANQGSEA. The CDR3 covers 13 residues. V lost 4 bases and J 2 bases, leaving 12 bases between the germline ends. CDR3 protein: CSVGFEGPYEQYF. In nucleotides, the CDR3 is TGCAGCGTTGGGTTCGAAGGCCCCTACGAGCAGTACTTC.

The V call is TRBV29-1, the J call TRBJ1-2; tentatively, D is TRBD1 (5 bases). V shed 7 bases and J shed 4 bases, with 22 bases lying between them. CDR3 length: 15 amino acids. Germline CDR1 SQVTM, CDR2 ANQGSEA. CDR3 in DNA: TGCAGCGCACTGGGAGGGGTCGAGGCGCCCTATGGCTACACCTTC. It translates to CSALGGVEAPYGYTF.